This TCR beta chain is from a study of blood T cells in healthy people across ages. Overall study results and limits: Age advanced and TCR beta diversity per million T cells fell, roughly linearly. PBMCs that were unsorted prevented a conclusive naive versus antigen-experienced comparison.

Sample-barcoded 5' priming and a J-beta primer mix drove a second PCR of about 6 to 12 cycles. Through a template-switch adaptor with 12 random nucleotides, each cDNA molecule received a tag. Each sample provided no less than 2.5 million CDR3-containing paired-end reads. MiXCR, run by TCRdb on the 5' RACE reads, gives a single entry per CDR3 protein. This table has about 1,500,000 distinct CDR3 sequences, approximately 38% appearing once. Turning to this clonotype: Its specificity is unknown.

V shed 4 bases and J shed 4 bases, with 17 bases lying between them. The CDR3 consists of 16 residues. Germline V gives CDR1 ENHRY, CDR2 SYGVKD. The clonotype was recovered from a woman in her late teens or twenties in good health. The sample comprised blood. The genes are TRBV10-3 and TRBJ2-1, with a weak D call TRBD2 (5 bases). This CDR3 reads CAISGYIKEGYNEQFF. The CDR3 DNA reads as TGTGCCATCAGTGGTTACATTAAAGAGGGATACAATGAGCAGTTCTTC.